This passage covers 26 T cell receptor beta chains from one sample sequenced in a study of Tregs in tolerant kidney transplant recipients (dated by TCRdb to the late 2010s). Reading the label with the study, this specimen's time point is: blood sample drawn before combined kidney and bone marrow transplant. In bulk CFSE mixed lymphocyte reactions, CFSE-labeled recipient PBMCs were cocultured with irradiated donor PBMCs for over 5 days, then stained for CD3/CD4/CD8 and FACS-sorted. Library prep was done by the immunoSEQ multiplex PCR assay. Imported from immuneACCESS, the table was reduced by TCRdb to in-frame sequences with V and J called. These copies leave out some clones; in studies compared against another copy, an unresolved V gene accounts for under half, and the cause of the remainder is not known. For this sample there are several thousand clones; roughly 36% appear just once. The top ten hold approximately 6% of the sample.

These receptors' targets are unknown. Sequenced material: CD8+ T cells from blood cultured with allogeneic cells, taken before the transplant. These receptors were obtained from a human patient who received a combined kidney and bone marrow transplant.

This chain joins TRBV23-1 and TRBJ2-5; 7 positions match TRBD2. TRBV23-1 is assigned to the ORF class and has an uncertain function. This CDR3 has 17 residues. J gave up 2 bases and V 0 bases, and 9 bases lay outside the gene matches. CDR3 residues: CASSQSWRTRPQETQYF. CDR3 bases: TGCGCCAGCAGTCAATCGTGGAGGACTAGGCCGCAAGAGACCCAGTACTTC.

The rearrangement links TRBV7-2 to TRBJ1-2; no firm D call. CDR1 SGHTA and CDR2 FQGNSA come from the germline V gene. The CDR3 spans 14 residues. V was pared by 3 bases and J by 4 bases, with 12 bases between. In DNA, the CDR3 is TGTGCCAGCAGCTTTGGCTTGGGCCCCTATGGCTACACCTTC. Residues: CASSFGLGPYGYTF.

This clone was seen a few times. V and J are TRBV30 and TRBJ1-1; maybe TRBD1 (6 bases). CDR1 and CDR2 from the germline V gene are GTSNPN and SVGIG (reference sequence). Deletions cut 3 bases from V and 2 bases from J, with 10 bases between. The CDR3 is made up of 13 amino acids. CDR3 DNA: TGTGCCTGGAGCCGACAGGAAAACACTGAAGCTTTCTTT. Translated, it gives CAWSRQENTEAFF.

CDR3 coding DNA: TGTGCCAGCAGTTCATATGCCAGGGCCGAGCAGTACTTC. Amino acids: CASSSYARAEQYF. This chain uses TRBV27 with TRBJ2-7; D is perhaps TRBD1 (5 bases). V dropped 4 bases and J dropped 6 bases, with 13 bases sitting between them. Germline V gene data show CDR1 as MNHEY and CDR2 as SMNVEV (reference sequence). The CDR3 spans 13 residues.

The chain carries TRBV11-3 and TRBJ1-5; unclear D gene. Per the germline V gene, CDR1 is SGHNT and CDR2 is YENEEA. The CDR3 extends over 13 amino acids. V was pared by 0 bases and J by 4 bases, with 4 bases between. CDR3 sequence reads: CASSLDNNQPQHF. The CDR3 DNA follows: TGTGCCAGCAGCTTAGATAATAATCAGCCCCAGCATTTT.

This clone occurred a few times. This chain links TRBV27 with TRBJ2-7; D uncertain. Trimming removed 3 bases at V and 9 bases at J, with 18 bases between. The CDR3 runs to 14 residues. CDR1 is MNHEY, CDR2 SMNVEV, per germline (reference sequence). CDR3 protein: CASSLLAAGEGQYF. The CDR3 DNA follows: TGTGCCAGCAGTTTGTTAGCCGCCGGCGAAGGGCAGTACTTC.

As concerns this clone: The sample holds other DNA sequences that translate to the same CDR3. The rearrangement joins TRBV6-1 to TRBJ2-7; D is perhaps TRBD2 (5 bases). V shed 9 bases and J shed 2 bases, with 17 bases lying between them. This CDR3 region has 14 residues. Germline V lookup: CDR1 MNHNS, CDR2 SASEGT. The CDR3 is CASNVRRTAYEQYF. The CDR3 DNA reads TGTGCCAGTAATGTAAGGAGGACGGCCTACGAGCAGTACTTC.

This clone rates as medium-sized (0.01 to 0.1%). This sequence joins TRBV4-1 and TRBJ2-1; D possibly corresponds to TRBD1 (5 bases). Between the trimmed V and J ends, which lost 0 bases and 2 bases, there was a span of 11 bases. The CDR3 has 16 amino acids. CDR1 and CDR2 from the germline V gene are MGHRA and YSYEKL. CDR3 sequence (DNA): TGCGCCAGCAGCCAAGAAGGGGTCCCCCCCTACAATGAGCAGTTCTTC. As protein: CASSQEGVPPYNEQFF.

The chain recombines TRBV4-1 with TRBJ1-5, with TRBD1 matching 8 bases. Per germline, CDR1 MGHRA and CDR2 YSYEKL. With V trimmed by 2 bases and J by 6 bases, 3 bases remained unmatched. The CDR3 covers 14 residues. In DNA, the CDR3 is TGCGCCAGCAGCCAAATACAGGGGGTTCAGCCCCAGCATTTT. Its protein is CASSQIQGVQPQHF.

J is TRBJ1-2 and V is TRBV4-1; D is perhaps TRBD1 (6 bases). CDR3 length: 14 residues. Germline CDR1 MGHRA, CDR2 YSYEKL. V lost 1 base to trimming and J lost 4 bases, with 10 bases between them. CDR3 DNA sequence: TGCGCCAGCAGCCAAGGACAGGCGCTCTATGGCTACACCTTC. Protein product: CASSQGQALYGYTF.

The V call is TRBV19, the J call TRBJ1-1; no reliable D call. The CDR3 length is 15 residues. V lost 4 bases, J lost 10 bases, and 22 bases lay in between. Germline CDR1 is LNHDA and CDR2 is SQIVND (reference sequence). The CDR3 DNA follows: TGTGCCAGTAGTAGACCCCTCGGGATCGTGGTGGGAGCTTTCTTT. It yields the protein CASSRPLGIVVGAFF.

In this sample, this clone turned up a few times. One end of the junction does not line up with germline, which may come from a read error. The chain carries TRBV4-1 and TRBJ2-7; D unclear. The CDR3 runs to 14 residues. In germline, CDR1 is MGHRA, CDR2 YSYEKL. CDR3 residues: CASSPMISSYEQYF. The CDR3 nucleotides are TGTGCCAGCAGCCCCATGATTAGCTCCTACGAGCAGTACTTC.

The chain has TRBV4-1 and TRBJ2-1, with D maybe TRBD1 (5 bases). Trimming took off 4 bases at V and 2 bases at J, with 24 bases between the two ends. The germline V gene has CDR1 MGHRA and CDR2 YSYEKL. This CDR3 has 19 amino acids. The CDR3 coding sequence is TGCGCCAGCAGCCCAAGTGTTACACACAGGTCATGGACCTACAATGAGCAGTTCTTC. Translating it yields CASSPSVTHRSWTYNEQFF.

The chain employs TRBV7-9 and TRBJ1-1, with TRBD1 matching over 9 bases. The CDR3 consists of 14 residues. The J segment lost 5 bases and the V segment lost 5 bases, leaving 6 bases of the junction unmatched. Germline V gives CDR1 SEHNR, CDR2 FQNEAQ (reference sequence). Here the CDR3 reads CASSPGQGRTEAFF. CDR3 in DNA: TGTGCCAGCAGCCCGGGACAGGGAAGGACTGAAGCTTTCTTT.

Worth noting for this clone: Within the sample, other DNA sequences also encode this same CDR3. The chain links TRBV27 to TRBJ2-6; TRBD2 might be the D (6 bases). CDR3 length: 16 residues. Trimming removed 1 base from V and 0 bases from J, with 7 bases in between. CDR1 is MNHEY, CDR2 SMNVEV, per germline (reference sequence). This CDR3 is CASSLLLASGANVLTF. CDR3 DNA: TGTGCCAGCAGTTTATTACTAGCCTCTGGGGCCAACGTCCTGACTTTC.

This chain joins TRBV11-3 and TRBJ2-2; 9 positions match TRBD2. The CDR3 spans 17 residues. Unmatched junction bases numbered 7, after V lost 5 bases and J lost 0 bases. In germline, CDR1 is SGHNT, CDR2 YENEEA. The CDR3 nucleotides read TGTGCCAGCAGCCCCTGGCTAGCGGGACCGAACACCGGGGAGCTGTTTTTT. This codes for CASSPWLAGPNTGELFF.

The rearrangement links TRBV11-1 to TRBJ2-7; 7 nucleotides agree with TRBD1. CDR1 and CDR2 (germline): SGHAT, FQDESV (reference sequence). V lost 3 bases to trimming and J lost 7 bases; unmatched junction nucleotides: 6. The CDR3 has 13 residues. Written as DNA, the CDR3 is TGTGCCAGCAGCTTGGCGACAGGGTGGGAGCAGTACTTC. This codes for CASSLATGWEQYF.

By share, this clone counts as large (0.1 to 1%). V usage is TRBV5-4 and J usage is TRBJ2-7; 11 bases fit TRBD2. J lost 2 bases, V lost 4 bases, and 5 bases had no gene match. CDR3 length: 15 residues. Germline CDR1 reads SGHNT; CDR2 reads YYREEE (reference sequence). CDR3 sequence reads: CASSPTSGAAYEQYF. CDR3 nucleotide sequence: TGTGCCAGCAGCCCGACTAGCGGGGCCGCCTACGAGCAGTACTTC.

The chain joins TRBV15 to TRBJ1-2; a weak D match, TRBD1 (6 bases). Germline V gene data show CDR1 as LNHNV and CDR2 as YYDKDF (reference sequence). The germline V and J ends were trimmed by 5 bases and 2 bases, with 24 bases remaining between them. This CDR3 contains 18 residues. CDR3 region: CATSPNRGHPTFNYGYTF. Written as DNA, the CDR3 is TGTGCCACCAGCCCCAATAGGGGACACCCCACCTTCAACTATGGCTACACCTTC.

The CDR3 DNA follows: TGTGCCAGCAGTTGGGGGGGGGCTAATGAAAAACTGTTTTTT. This encodes CASSWGGANEKLFF. This sequence joins TRBV6-6 and TRBJ1-4; perhaps TRBD1 as D (5 bases). The CDR3 spans 14 residues. With 4 bases removed from V and 3 bases from J, the gap between germline ends came to 9 bases. The V gene's germline CDR1 is MNHNY and CDR2 SVGAGI (reference sequence).

Here the CDR3 reads CASSLEREEQFF. The DNA of the CDR3 is TGTGCCAGCAGCTTGGAGAGGGAGGAGCAGTTCTTC. The chain links TRBV5-4 to TRBJ2-1, with a possible D match to TRBD2 (5 bases). The length of the CDR3 is 12 residues. V lost 0 bases to trimming and J lost 10 bases, with 8 bases between them. Per the germline V gene, CDR1 is SGHNT and CDR2 is YYREEE (reference sequence).

In this sample, this clone turned up once. This rearrangement joins TRBV13 to TRBJ1-1, with unresolved D. Between the trimmed V and J ends, which lost 1 base and 0 bases, there was a span of 9 bases. CDR1 is PRHDT, CDR2 FYEKMQ, per germline (reference sequence). This CDR3 region has 15 residues. The CDR3 nucleotides are TGTGCCAGCAGCTTAGTTGGCGGGATGAACACTGAAGCTTTCTTT. It is translated as CASSLVGGMNTEAFF.

The chain has TRBV7-9 and TRBJ1-1; maybe TRBD1 (5 bases). CDR1 SEHNR and CDR2 FQNEAQ come from the germline V gene (reference sequence). V lost 4 bases, J lost 3 bases, and 12 bases lay in between. This CDR3 has 14 residues. The DNA for the CDR3 is TGTGCCAGCAGCTCCACTCAGGGTGACACTGAAGCTTTCTTT. Translated, it gives CASSSTQGDTEAFF.

The V and J genes are TRBV4-3 and TRBJ1-1; possible D gene TRBD1, 5 bases. Between the trimmed V and J ends, which lost 1 base and 6 bases, there was a span of 12 bases. CDR3 size: 14 residues. The germline CDR1 and CDR2 sequences are LGHNA and YSLEER. The CDR3 reads CASSQVGQGSEAFF. The CDR3 DNA reads as TGCGCCAGCAGCCAAGTTGGGCAGGGCTCTGAAGCTTTCTTT.

The V and J genes are TRBV27 and TRBJ1-2; 8 bases map to TRBD1. The V gene end was trimmed by 5 bases and the J gene end by 8 bases; junction bases not matched to a gene: 16. The germline V gene encodes CDR1 MNHEY and CDR2 SMNVEV (reference sequence). The CDR3 is made up of 16 amino acids. The CDR3 region is CASSILTGQGTNGYTF. For the CDR3, the DNA is TGTGCCAGCAGTATACTCACCGGACAGGGCACTAACGGCTACACCTTC.

The rearrangement uses TRBV7-2 and TRBJ2-5, with a tentative D call TRBD2 (5 bases). The CDR3 covers 14 residues. Germline assignment: CDR1 SGHTA and CDR2 FQGNSA. Trimming removed 1 base at V and 1 base at J, with 7 bases between. The CDR3 sequence is CASSLGGFQETQYF. The CDR3 DNA reads TGTGCCAGCAGCTTAGGAGGGTTCCAAGAGACCCAGTACTTC.